This T cell receptor (beta chain) was identified during a study of T cell repertoires in cytomegalovirus infection. Study as a whole: Recently identified HLA-C-restricted CMV epitopes were among the peptides used.

Details on this clonotype: The antigen is unknown.

CDR1 is SNHLY and CDR2 is FYNNEI in the germline V gene. Trimming took 8 bases from V and 9 from J, leaving 19 bases between them. This CDR3 has 13 residues. In TCRdb, the reads were re-called with MiXCR into one record per CDR3 protein. The table has some 920,000 distinct CDR3 sequences, about 33% seen once; the top ten hold around 15%. The chain joins TRBV2 to TRBJ2-5; TRBD2 might be the D (6 bases). The source is a human donor in good health (CMV status not recorded). Some clones in this sample may be carry-over from other donors' samples. This specimen was cultured CD8+ T cells from PBMCs, taken from culture after CMV antigen stimulation. In nucleotides, the CDR3 is TGTGCCAGCGCGGGACGGCTACAAGTGGCCCAGTACTTC. This codes for CASAGRLQVAQYF.